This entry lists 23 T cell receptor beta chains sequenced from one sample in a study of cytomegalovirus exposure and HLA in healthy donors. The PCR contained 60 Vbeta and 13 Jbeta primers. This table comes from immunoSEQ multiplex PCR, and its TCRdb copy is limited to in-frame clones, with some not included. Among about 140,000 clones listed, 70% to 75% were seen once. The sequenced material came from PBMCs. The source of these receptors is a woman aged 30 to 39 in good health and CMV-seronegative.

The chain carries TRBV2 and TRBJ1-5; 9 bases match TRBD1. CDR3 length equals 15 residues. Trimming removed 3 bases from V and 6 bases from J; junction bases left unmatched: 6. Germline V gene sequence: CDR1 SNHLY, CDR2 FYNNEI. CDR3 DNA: TGTGCCAGCAGTGACGGACAGGGGAACCCTCAGCCCCAGCATTTT. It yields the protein CASSDGQGNPQPQHF.

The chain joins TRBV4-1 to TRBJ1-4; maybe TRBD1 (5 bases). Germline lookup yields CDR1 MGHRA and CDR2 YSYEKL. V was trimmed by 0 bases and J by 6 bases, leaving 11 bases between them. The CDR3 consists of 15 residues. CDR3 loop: CASSQESGADEKLFF. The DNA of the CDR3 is TGCGCCAGCAGCCAAGAGAGCGGGGCGGATGAAAAACTGTTTTTT.

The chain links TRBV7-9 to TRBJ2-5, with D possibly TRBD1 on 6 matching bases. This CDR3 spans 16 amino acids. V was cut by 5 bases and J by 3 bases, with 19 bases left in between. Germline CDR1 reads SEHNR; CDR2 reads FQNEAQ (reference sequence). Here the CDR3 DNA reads TGTGCCAGCAGCCCCGTCGAGGTGGGGACAAAAGAGACCCAGTACTTC. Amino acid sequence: CASSPVEVGTKETQYF.

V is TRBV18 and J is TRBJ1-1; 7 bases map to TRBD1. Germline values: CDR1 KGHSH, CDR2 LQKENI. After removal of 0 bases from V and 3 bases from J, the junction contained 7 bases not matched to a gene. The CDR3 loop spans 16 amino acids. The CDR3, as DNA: TGTGCCAGCTCACCACCGGGACAAGGGGGCCACACTGAAGCTTTCTTT. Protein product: CASSPPGQGGHTEAFF.

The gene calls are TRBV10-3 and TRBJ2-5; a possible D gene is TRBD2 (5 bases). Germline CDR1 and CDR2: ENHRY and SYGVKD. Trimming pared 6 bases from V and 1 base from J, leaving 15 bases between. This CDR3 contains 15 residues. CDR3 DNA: TGTGCCATCAGCGGCAACTCCGGGATCCAAGAGACCCAGTACTTC. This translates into CAISGNSGIQETQYF.

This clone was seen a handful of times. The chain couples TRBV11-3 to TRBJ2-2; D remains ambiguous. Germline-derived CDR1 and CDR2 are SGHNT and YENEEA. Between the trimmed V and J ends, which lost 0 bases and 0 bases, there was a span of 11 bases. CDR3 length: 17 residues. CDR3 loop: CASSLDPRSANTGELFF. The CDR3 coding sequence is TGTGCCAGCAGCTTAGATCCAAGAAGCGCGAACACCGGGGAGCTGTTTTTT.

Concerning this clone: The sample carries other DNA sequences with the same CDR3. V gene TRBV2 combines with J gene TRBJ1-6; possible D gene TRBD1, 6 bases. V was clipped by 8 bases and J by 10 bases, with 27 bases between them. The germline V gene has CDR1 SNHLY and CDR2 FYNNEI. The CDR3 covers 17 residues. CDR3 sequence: CASSMNAGTGLGSPLHF. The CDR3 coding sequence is TGTGCCAGCTCAATGAACGCTGGAACAGGGTTGGGATCACCCCTCCACTTT.

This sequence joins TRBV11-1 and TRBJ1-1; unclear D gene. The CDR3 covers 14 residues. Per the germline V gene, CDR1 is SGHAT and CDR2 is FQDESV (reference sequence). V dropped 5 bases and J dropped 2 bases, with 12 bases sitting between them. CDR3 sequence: CASSRAETNTEAFF. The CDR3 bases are TGTGCCAGCAGCAGAGCTGAAACTAACACTGAAGCTTTCTTT.

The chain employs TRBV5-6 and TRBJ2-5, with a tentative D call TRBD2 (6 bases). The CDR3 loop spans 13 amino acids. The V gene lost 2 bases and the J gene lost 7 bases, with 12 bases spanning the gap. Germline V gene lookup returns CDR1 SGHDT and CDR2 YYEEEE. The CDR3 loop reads CASSFAGSGTQYF. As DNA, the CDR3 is TGTGCCAGCAGCTTTGCGGGGAGTGGGACCCAGTACTTC.

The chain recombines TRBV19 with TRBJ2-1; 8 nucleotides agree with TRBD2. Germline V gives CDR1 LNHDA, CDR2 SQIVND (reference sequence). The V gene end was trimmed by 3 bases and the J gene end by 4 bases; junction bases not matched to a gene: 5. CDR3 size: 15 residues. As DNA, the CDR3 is TGTGCCAGTAGTATGGGTCTAGCGGGTTACAATGAGCAGTTCTTC. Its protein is CASSMGLAGYNEQFF.

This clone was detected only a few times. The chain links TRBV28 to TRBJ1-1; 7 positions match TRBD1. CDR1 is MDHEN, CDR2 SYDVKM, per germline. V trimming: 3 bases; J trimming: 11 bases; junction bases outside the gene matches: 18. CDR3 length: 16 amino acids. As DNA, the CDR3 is TGTGCCAGCAGTTTTCGGACAGGCCGGAGCGGTAAGGGGGCTTTCTTT. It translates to CASSFRTGRSGKGAFF.

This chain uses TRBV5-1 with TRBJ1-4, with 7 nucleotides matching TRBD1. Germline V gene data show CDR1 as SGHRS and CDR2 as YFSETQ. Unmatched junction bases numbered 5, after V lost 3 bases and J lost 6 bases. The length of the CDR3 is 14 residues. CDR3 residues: CASSWGDRDEKLFF. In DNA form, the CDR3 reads TGCGCCAGCAGCTGGGGCGACAGGGATGAAAAACTGTTTTTT.

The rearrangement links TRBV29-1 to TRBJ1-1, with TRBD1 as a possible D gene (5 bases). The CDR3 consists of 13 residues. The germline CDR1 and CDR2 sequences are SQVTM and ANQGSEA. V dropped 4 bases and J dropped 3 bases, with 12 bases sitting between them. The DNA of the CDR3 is TGCAGCGTTGGAAGGGACTCTGACACTGAAGCTTTCTTT. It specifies CSVGRDSDTEAFF.

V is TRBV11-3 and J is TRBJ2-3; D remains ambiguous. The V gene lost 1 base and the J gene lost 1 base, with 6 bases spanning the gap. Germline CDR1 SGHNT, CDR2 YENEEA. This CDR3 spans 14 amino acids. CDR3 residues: CASSLGLRTDTQYF. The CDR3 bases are TGTGCCAGCAGCTTAGGGCTCCGCACAGATACGCAGTATTTT.

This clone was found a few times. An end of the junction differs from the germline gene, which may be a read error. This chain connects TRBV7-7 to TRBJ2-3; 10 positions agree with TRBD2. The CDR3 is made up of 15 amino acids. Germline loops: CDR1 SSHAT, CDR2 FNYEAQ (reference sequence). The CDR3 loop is CASSLGTSGTDTQYF. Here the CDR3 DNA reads TGTGCTAGCAGCTTAGGGACTAGCGGCACAGATACGCAGTATTTT.

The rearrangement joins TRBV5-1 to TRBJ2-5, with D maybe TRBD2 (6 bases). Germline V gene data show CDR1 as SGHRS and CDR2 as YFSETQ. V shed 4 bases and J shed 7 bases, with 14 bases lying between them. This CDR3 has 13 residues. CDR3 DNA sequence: TGCGCCAGCAGCAGTTTGCTCGGGGGGACCCAGTACTTC. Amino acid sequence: CASSSLLGGTQYF.

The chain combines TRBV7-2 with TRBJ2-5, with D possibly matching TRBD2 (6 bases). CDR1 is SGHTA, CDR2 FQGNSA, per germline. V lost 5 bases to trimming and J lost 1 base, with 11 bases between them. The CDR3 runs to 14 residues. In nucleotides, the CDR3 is TGTGCCAGCAGCCCGGACTACCTCCAAGAGACCCAGTACTTC. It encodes CASSPDYLQETQYF.

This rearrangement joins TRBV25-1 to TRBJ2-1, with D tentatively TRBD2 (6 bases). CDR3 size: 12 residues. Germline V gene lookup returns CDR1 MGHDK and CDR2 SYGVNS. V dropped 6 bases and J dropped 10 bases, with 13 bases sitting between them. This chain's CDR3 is CASSGDSREQFF. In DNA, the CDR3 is TGTGCCAGCAGCGGGGACTCCCGCGAGCAGTTCTTC.

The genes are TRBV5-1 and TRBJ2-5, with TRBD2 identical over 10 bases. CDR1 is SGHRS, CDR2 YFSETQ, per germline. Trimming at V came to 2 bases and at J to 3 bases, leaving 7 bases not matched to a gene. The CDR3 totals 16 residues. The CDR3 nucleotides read TGCGCCAGCAGCTTAGAAGCGGGAGGGTTTGAAGAGACCCAGTACTTC. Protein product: CASSLEAGGFEETQYF. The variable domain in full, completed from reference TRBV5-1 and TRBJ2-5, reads KAGVTQTPRYLIKTRGQQVTLSCSPISGHRSVSWYQQTPGQGLQFLFEYFSETQRNKGNFPGRFSGRQFSNSRSEMNVSTLELGDSALYLCASSLEAGGFEETQYFGPGTRLLVL.

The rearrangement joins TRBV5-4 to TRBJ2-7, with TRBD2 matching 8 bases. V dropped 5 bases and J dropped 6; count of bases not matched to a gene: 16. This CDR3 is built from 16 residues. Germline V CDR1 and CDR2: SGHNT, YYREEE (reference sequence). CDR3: CASSYWEGTSSTEQYF. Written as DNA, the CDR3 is TGTGCCAGCAGTTACTGGGAAGGGACTAGTAGTACCGAGCAGTACTTC.

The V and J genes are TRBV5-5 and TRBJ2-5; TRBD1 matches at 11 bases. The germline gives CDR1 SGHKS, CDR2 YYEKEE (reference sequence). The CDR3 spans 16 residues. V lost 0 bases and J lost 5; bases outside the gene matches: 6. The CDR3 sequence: CASSLGTGGLVETQYF. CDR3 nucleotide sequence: TGTGCCAGCAGCTTGGGGACAGGGGGCTTGGTGGAGACCCAGTACTTC.

Written as DNA, the CDR3 is TGTGCCAGCGGTCTGAGCGGTACCAACACCGGGGAGCTGTTTTTT. It is translated as CASGLSGTNTGELFF. The J gene is TRBJ2-2, the V gene TRBV28; D possibly corresponds to TRBD2 (5 bases). This CDR3 has 15 residues. Germline V gene lookup returns CDR1 MDHEN and CDR2 SYDVKM. V was clipped by 8 bases and J by 2 bases, with 15 bases between them. Supplemented by reference TRBV28 and TRBJ2-2, the full variable domain reads DVKVTQSSRYLVKRTGEKVFLECVQDMDHENMFWYRQDPGLGLRLIYFSYDVKMKEKGDIPEGYSVSREKKERFSLILESASTNQTSMYLCASGLSGTNTGELFFGEGSRLTVL.

Written as DNA, the CDR3 is TGTGCCAGCAGCAAAAACAGGGGGCGACGAATCCAAGAGACCCAGTACTTC. Translating gives CASSKNRGRRIQETQYF. J is TRBJ2-5 and V is TRBV21-1; the table names TRBD1, a call not compared with the DNA. TRBV21-1 is a documented pseudogene. The CDR3 covers 17 residues.